This TCR beta chain was identified during a study of blood T cell repertoires in COVID-19. This CDR3 region has 17 residues. CDR1 is KGHDR, CDR2 SFDVKD, per germline. Trimming removed 0 bases at V and 0 bases at J, with 11 bases between. Per the original methods: Counts of nucleated cells, estimated from reference gene primer amplification, were obtained. Clones were sequenced by immunoSEQ multiplex PCR, and TCRdb holds only the in-frame ones, with some missing. V and J calls and clone size are copied from that table; D and trimming were computed from the DNA. Of some 310,000 clones detected, roughly 91% appear once; the ten largest clones hold 1%.

The sequencing input was peripheral blood. J is TRBJ2-1 and V is TRBV24-1; tentative D call: TRBD1 (6 bases). The receptor comes from a man aged 50 or older with active or convalescent COVID-19. The CDR3 region has the DNA TGTGCCACCAGTGATTTGGCGACAGGAAGCTCCTACAATGAGCAGTTCTTC. It specifies CATSDLATGSSYNEQFF.